These 27 T cell receptor beta chains originate from one sample sequenced in a study of Graves' ophthalmopathy and Graves' hyperthyroidism. Amplifying from RNA transcripts, the study obtained TCR beta CDR3 regions. Second-round multiplex PCR came after a first-round RT-PCR that employed HTBI primers. One entry per CDR3 protein results from TCRdb running MiXCR on the multiplex PCR reads. The sample holds hundreds of thousands of distinct CDR3 sequences, approximately 15% seen once. Material: blood. The receptors shown here come from a woman in her twenties or thirties with Graves' ophthalmopathy.

This clonotype was seen repeatedly, ten times or more. The J gene is TRBJ2-5, the V gene TRBV25-1, with TRBD1 matching 7 bases. The CDR3 spans 14 residues. Germline V gene lookup returns CDR1 MGHDK and CDR2 SYGVNS. V shed 8 bases, J shed 5 bases, and the junction held 11 bases outside the gene matches. The CDR3 region is CASSFGQADETQYF. Here the CDR3 DNA reads TGTGCCAGCTCTTTTGGACAGGCGGATGAGACCCAGTACTTC.

In this sample, this clonotype turned up many times. This rearrangement joins TRBV10-3 to TRBJ2-5; either TRBD1 or TRBD2 may fit D (5 bases each). The germline V and J ends were trimmed by 5 bases and 5 bases, with 12 bases remaining between them. Germline V gives CDR1 ENHRY, CDR2 SYGVKD. The length of the CDR3 is 13 residues. The CDR3 loop is CAISRDPSETQYF. The CDR3 DNA is TGTGCCATCAGTCGGGACCCCAGTGAGACCCAGTACTTC.

This clonotype was seen at least ten times. This chain joins TRBV19 and TRBJ1-5; D ambiguous. CDR3 size: 13 residues. From germline, CDR1 is LNHDA and CDR2 SQIVND (reference sequence). V was pared by 9 bases and J by 1 base, with 10 bases between. CDR3 in amino acids: CASQRTSNQPQHF. In DNA form, the CDR3 reads TGTGCCAGCCAAAGGACGAGCAATCAGCCCCAGCATTTT.

This clonotype was seen many times. The CDR3 sequence: CASMWDFLQETQYF. The CDR3 nucleotides are TGTGCCAGCATGTGGGACTTCCTCCAAGAGACCCAGTACTTC. The chain is built from TRBV7-8 and TRBJ2-5, with D perhaps matching TRBD2 (6 bases). V was clipped by 7 bases and J by 1 base, with 13 bases between them. Germline V gene lookup returns CDR1 SGHVS and CDR2 FQNEAQ. The CDR3 is 14 amino acids.

This clonotype was seen repeatedly, ten times or more. The chain is built from TRBV27 and TRBJ2-7, with a weak D call TRBD1 (5 bases). The V and J ends lost 4 bases and 0 bases respectively, with 10 bases between them. Per the germline V gene, CDR1 is MNHEY and CDR2 is SMNVEV (reference sequence). CDR3 length equals 14 residues. This chain's CDR3 is CASSSGQASYEQYF. The DNA for the CDR3 is TGTGCCAGCAGTTCCGGACAAGCCTCCTACGAGCAGTACTTC.

This clonotype was detected ten times or more. Here the CDR3 DNA reads TGCAGTGCTAGTTCCCAGGACTACGAGCAGTACTTC. Translating it yields CSASSQDYEQYF. The chain recombines TRBV20-1 with TRBJ2-7; D is unresolved. Deletions cut 3 bases from V and 3 bases from J, with 9 bases between. CDR3 size: 12 residues. CDR1 is DFQATT and CDR2 is SNEGSKA in the germline V gene (reference sequence).

The sample holds many counts of this clonotype. J is TRBJ2-7 and V is TRBV7-8; D gene ambiguous. Germline CDR1 reads SGHVS; CDR2 reads FQNEAQ. The V gene lost 3 bases and the J gene lost 0 bases, with 15 bases spanning the gap. The CDR3 runs to 16 residues. The CDR3 nucleotides are TGTGCCAGCAGCTTGGATGTGTTCCTCGGCTCCTACGAGCAGTACTTC. Amino acids: CASSLDVFLGSYEQYF.

This clonotype was picked up many times. J is TRBJ2-5 and V is TRBV13; 10 bases are a match to TRBD2. The ends lost 1 base at V and 2 bases at J; junction bases unmatched: 1. Germline values: CDR1 PRHDT, CDR2 FYEKMQ (reference sequence). There are 15 residues in the CDR3. CDR3 nucleotides: TGTGCCAGCAGCTTAGCACTAGCGGGGCAAGAGACCCAGTACTTC. Translating it yields CASSLALAGQETQYF.

This clonotype was recorded at least ten times. The chain has TRBV11-3 and TRBJ1-2, with no clear D. The CDR3 loop spans 14 amino acids. CDR1 is SGHNT and CDR2 is YENEEA in the germline V gene. Trimming shortened V by 5 bases and J by 2 bases, and 12 bases separated the two germline ends. Written as DNA, the CDR3 is TGTGCCAGCAGCCCCGGGCCGCGAAACTATGGCTACACCTTC. It codes for CASSPGPRNYGYTF.

The chain is built from TRBV6-1 and TRBJ2-7; 8 bases line up with TRBD2. The trim removed 5 bases at V and 9 bases at J, leaving 15 bases unmatched. The CDR3 loop spans 15 amino acids. The germline CDR1 and CDR2 sequences are MNHNS and SASEGT. The CDR3 DNA sequence: TGTGCCAGCAGTCAGAAGACTAGCGCTCCCGGCGTGCAGTACTTC. It specifies CASSQKTSAPGVQYF.

This clonotype was observed at least ten times. The CDR3 nucleotides are TGTGCCAGCTCACCATCCAGCACCGGGGAGCTGTTTTTT. Its protein is CASSPSSTGELFF. V and J are TRBV18 and TRBJ2-2; D not certain. CDR1 and CDR2 from the germline V gene are KGHSH and LQKENI. CDR3 size: 13 residues. V lost 2 bases and J lost 4, with 5 bases in between.

The sample holds many counts of this clonotype. V is TRBV19 and J is TRBJ2-5; TRBD1 agrees at 7 bases. Unmatched junction bases numbered 11, after V lost 5 bases and J lost 2 bases. Germline V gene data show CDR1 as LNHDA and CDR2 as SQIVND (reference sequence). The CDR3 spans 16 residues. The CDR3 is CASSVARTGPQETQYF. In nucleotides, the CDR3 is TGTGCCAGTAGTGTAGCAAGGACAGGCCCTCAAGAGACCCAGTACTTC.

This clonotype came up many times. This chain joins TRBV27 and TRBJ1-1; tentatively, D is TRBD1 (5 bases). The CDR3 is 13 amino acids. Trimming shortened V by 6 bases and J by 7 bases, and 15 bases separated the two germline ends. Germline values: CDR1 MNHEY, CDR2 SMNVEV (reference sequence). CDR3 sequence reads: CASRDLKGIEAFF. The DNA for the CDR3 is TGTGCCAGCAGGGACCTCAAGGGGATTGAAGCTTTCTTT.

A few counts support this clonotype. V is TRBV2 and J is TRBJ2-7, with TRBD1 as a possible D gene (6 bases). The germline gives CDR1 SNHLY, CDR2 FYNNEI. Trimming cost V 5 bases and J 7 bases, with 15 bases left between them. The CDR3 is made up of 13 amino acids. CDR3 region: CASSFEQGGEQYF. CDR3 sequence (DNA): TGTGCCAGCAGTTTCGAACAGGGTGGAGAGCAGTACTTC. Together with reference TRBV2 and TRBJ2-7, the CDR3 gives the full variable domain: EPEVTQTPSHQVTQMGQEVILRCVPISNHLYFYWYRQILGQKVEFLVSFYNNEISEKSEIFDDQFSVERPDGSNFTLKIRSTKLEDSAMYFCASSFEQGGEQYFGPGTRLTVT.

This clonotype has at least ten counts. The genes are TRBV28 and TRBJ2-6; D gene uncertain. Trimming took off 3 bases at V and 3 bases at J, with 3 bases between the two ends. The CDR3 is 13 residues long. Germline CDR1 reads MDHEN; CDR2 reads SYDVKM. CDR3 residues: CASSFNGANVLTF. CDR3 DNA sequence: TGTGCCAGCAGTTTTAATGGGGCCAACGTCCTGACTTTC.

This clonotype appeared many times. The chain combines TRBV6-1 with TRBJ1-5, with 8 positions matching TRBD1. V gave up 9 bases and J gave up 1 base; unmatched junction bases: 8. The germline gives CDR1 MNHNS, CDR2 SASEGT. CDR3 length equals 15 residues. CDR3 DNA: TGTGCCAGTCGATCGACAGGGGTGAGCAATCAGCCCCAGCATTTT. It translates to CASRSTGVSNQPQHF.

Many counts were recorded for this clonotype. The V call is TRBV2, the J call TRBJ1-5, with 9 bases fitting TRBD1. In germline, CDR1 is SNHLY, CDR2 FYNNEI. The CDR3 runs 15 residues. Germline trimming cut 7 bases from V and 5 bases from J; bases unmatched to any gene: 9. The CDR3 DNA reads TGTGCCAGCAAAATCCGGGACAGGGACTATCAGCCCCAGCATTTT. This codes for CASKIRDRDYQPQHF.

The gene calls are TRBV19 and TRBJ2-7, with 10 bases lining up with TRBD1. Germline V gene sequence: CDR1 LNHDA, CDR2 SQIVND (reference sequence). CDR3 size: 15 residues. The V and J ends lost 1 base and 6 bases, in that order; junction bases with no gene match: 6. CDR3 region: CASSIARQGASEQYF. For the CDR3, the DNA is TGTGCCAGTAGTATAGCCAGACAGGGGGCCTCCGAGCAGTACTTC.

This chain joins TRBV20-1 and TRBJ2-7; D is perhaps TRBD1 (6 bases). Trimming removed 2 bases from V and 3 bases from J, with 20 bases in between. The CDR3 has 16 amino acids. CDR1 DFQATT and CDR2 SNEGSKA come from the germline V gene (reference sequence). CDR3 DNA: TGCAGTGCTAGACACCCGGATAAGGGGGTTGGCTACGAGCAGTACTTC. Amino acid sequence: CSARHPDKGVGYEQYF.

This clonotype was counted at least ten times. The chain joins TRBV15 to TRBJ2-7; 8 nucleotides match TRBD1. Per the germline V gene, CDR1 is LNHNV and CDR2 is YYDKDF (reference sequence). Trimming cost V 0 bases and J 4 bases; bases outside gene matches: 2. The CDR3 extends over 14 amino acids. The CDR3 spells CATSREQGAYEQYF. The CDR3 DNA is TGTGCCACCAGCAGAGAGCAGGGGGCGTACGAGCAGTACTTC. Filled out from reference TRBV15 and TRBJ2-7, the complete variable domain reads DAMVIQNPRYQVTQFGKPVTLSCSQTLNHNVMYWYQQKSSQAPKLLFHYYDKDFNNEADTPDNFQSRRPNTSFCFLDIRSPGLGDTAMYLCATSREQGAYEQYFGPGTRLTVT.

This chain connects TRBV4-2 to TRBJ2-4; 9 nucleotides align to TRBD2. The CDR3 runs 16 residues. V was clipped by 0 bases and J by 9 bases; unmatched bases: 9. Germline CDR1 reads LGHNA; CDR2 reads YNFKEQ. The CDR3 DNA sequence: TGTGCCAGCAGCCAAGAAAAGGGTAGCGGGAGTGGCATTCAGTACTTC. Translated, it gives CASSQEKGSGSGIQYF.

The chain links TRBV7-2 to TRBJ1-3, with D possibly TRBD1 on 5 matching bases. Germline loops: CDR1 SGHTA, CDR2 FQGNSA. This CDR3 comprises 15 residues. V was shortened by 4 bases and J by 1 base, with 11 bases between the two germline ends. CDR3 DNA sequence: TGTGCCAGCAGCTACATGGGGGGATCTGGAAACACCATATATTTT. Translation: CASSYMGGSGNTIYF.

This clonotype was observed at least ten times. The CDR3: CSARQRNWYQETQYF. CDR3 in DNA: TGCAGTGCTAGGCAGCGTAATTGGTACCAAGAGACCCAGTACTTC. The chain is built from TRBV20-1 and TRBJ2-5; D is unresolved. The CDR3 length is 15 residues. In germline, CDR1 is DFQATT, CDR2 SNEGSKA (reference sequence). The V and J ends lost 3 bases and 0 bases respectively, with 14 bases between them.

This clonotype was recorded a few times. The gene calls are TRBV12-3 or TRBV12-4 and TRBJ1-5; TRBD1 aligns across 10 bases. CDR3 size: 15 residues. The ends lost 9 bases at V and 0 bases at J; junction bases unmatched: 5. DNA of the CDR3: TGTGCCAGAGGGACAGGGGAGCTTAGCAATCAGCCCCAGCATTTT. Protein sequence: CARGTGELSNQPQHF.

This clonotype was recorded at least ten times. The rearrangement links TRBV7-3 to TRBJ2-7; D tentatively fits TRBD1 or TRBD2 (5 bases each). Germline values: CDR1 SGHTA, CDR2 FQGTGA. This CDR3 has 15 residues. V lost 2 bases to trimming and J lost 2 bases, with 13 bases between them. The CDR3 reads CASSLSRDGAYEQYF. The DNA for the CDR3 is TGTGCCAGCAGCTTATCCCGGGACGGAGCCTACGAGCAGTACTTC.

There are a few counts of this clonotype. The chain employs TRBV3-1 and TRBJ2-7, with D possibly matching TRBD1 (6 bases). V lost 2 bases, J lost 1 base, and 12 bases lay in between. Germline V lookup: CDR1 LGHDT, CDR2 YNNKEL (reference sequence). The CDR3 has 15 residues. CDR3 sequence: CASSQPGQKSYEQYF. CDR3 nucleotide sequence: TGTGCCAGCAGCCAACCAGGACAGAAATCCTACGAGCAGTACTTC.

This clonotype has ten or more counts. The rearrangement joins TRBV28 to TRBJ2-7; D possibly corresponds to TRBD2 (6 bases). V gave up 4 bases and J gave up 1 base, with 14 bases separating them. There are 15 residues in the CDR3. Germline CDR1 reads MDHEN; CDR2 reads SYDVKM. CDR3 sequence reads: CASSSGGGISYEQYF. The DNA for the CDR3 is TGTGCCAGCAGTTCCGGAGGCGGGATATCCTACGAGCAGTACTTC.